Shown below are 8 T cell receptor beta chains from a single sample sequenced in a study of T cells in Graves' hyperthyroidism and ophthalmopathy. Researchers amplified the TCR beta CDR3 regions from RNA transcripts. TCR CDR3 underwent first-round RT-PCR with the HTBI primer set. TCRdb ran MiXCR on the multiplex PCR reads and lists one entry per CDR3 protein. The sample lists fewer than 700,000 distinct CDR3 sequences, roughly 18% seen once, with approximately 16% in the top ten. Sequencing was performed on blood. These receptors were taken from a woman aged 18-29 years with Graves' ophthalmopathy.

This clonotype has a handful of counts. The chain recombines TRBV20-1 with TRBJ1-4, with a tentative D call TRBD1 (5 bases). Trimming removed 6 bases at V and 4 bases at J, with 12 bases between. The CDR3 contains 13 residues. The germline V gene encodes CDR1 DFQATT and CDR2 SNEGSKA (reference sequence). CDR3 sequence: CSAPGLHNEKLFF. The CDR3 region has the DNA TGCAGTGCCCCGGGACTCCATAATGAAAAACTGTTTTTT.

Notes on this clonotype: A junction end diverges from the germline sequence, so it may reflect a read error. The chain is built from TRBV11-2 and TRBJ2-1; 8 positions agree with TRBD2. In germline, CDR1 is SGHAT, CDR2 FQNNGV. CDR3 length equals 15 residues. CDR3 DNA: TGTGCCAGCAGCTCCCTAGCGGGCTCCTACAATGGGCAGTTCTTC. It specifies CASSSLAGSYNGQFF.

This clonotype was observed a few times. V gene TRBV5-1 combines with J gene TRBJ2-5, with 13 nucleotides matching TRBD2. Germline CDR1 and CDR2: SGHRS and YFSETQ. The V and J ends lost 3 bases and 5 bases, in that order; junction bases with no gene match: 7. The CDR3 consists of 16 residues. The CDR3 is CASSWTSGSKGETQYF. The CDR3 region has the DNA TGCGCCAGCAGCTGGACTAGCGGGAGCAAGGGGGAGACCCAGTACTTC.

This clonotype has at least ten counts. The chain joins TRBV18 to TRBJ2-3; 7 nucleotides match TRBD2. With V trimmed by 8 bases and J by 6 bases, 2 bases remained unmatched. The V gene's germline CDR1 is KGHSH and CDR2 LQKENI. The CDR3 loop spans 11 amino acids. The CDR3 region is CASHGGDTQYF. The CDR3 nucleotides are TGTGCCAGCCACGGGGGGGATACGCAGTATTTT.

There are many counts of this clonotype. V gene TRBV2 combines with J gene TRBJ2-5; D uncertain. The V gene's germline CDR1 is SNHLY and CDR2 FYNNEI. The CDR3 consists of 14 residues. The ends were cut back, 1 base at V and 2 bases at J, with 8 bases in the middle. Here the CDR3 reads CASSEGPSQETQYF. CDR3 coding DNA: TGTGCCAGCAGTGAAGGACCGTCACAAGAGACCCAGTACTTC.

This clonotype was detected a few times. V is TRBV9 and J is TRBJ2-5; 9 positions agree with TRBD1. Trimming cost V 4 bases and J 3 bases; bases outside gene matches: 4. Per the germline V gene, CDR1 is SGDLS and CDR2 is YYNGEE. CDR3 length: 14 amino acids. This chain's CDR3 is CASSHGDREETQYF. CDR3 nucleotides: TGTGCCAGCAGCCATGGGGACAGGGAAGAGACCCAGTACTTC.

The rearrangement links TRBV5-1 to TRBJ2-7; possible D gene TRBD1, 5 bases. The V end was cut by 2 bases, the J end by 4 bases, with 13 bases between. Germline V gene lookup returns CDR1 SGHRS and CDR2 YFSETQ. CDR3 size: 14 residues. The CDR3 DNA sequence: TGCGCCAGCAGCTTCGCAGGGAAAGGTTACGAGCAGTACTTC. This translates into CASSFAGKGYEQYF.

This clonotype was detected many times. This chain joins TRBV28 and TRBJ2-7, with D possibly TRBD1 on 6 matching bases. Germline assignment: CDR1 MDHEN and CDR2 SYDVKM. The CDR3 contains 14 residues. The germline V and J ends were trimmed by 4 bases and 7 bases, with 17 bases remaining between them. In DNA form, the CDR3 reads TGTGCCAGCAGTTCCCGGGACACCCCACAGGAGCAGTACTTC. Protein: CASSSRDTPQEQYF.